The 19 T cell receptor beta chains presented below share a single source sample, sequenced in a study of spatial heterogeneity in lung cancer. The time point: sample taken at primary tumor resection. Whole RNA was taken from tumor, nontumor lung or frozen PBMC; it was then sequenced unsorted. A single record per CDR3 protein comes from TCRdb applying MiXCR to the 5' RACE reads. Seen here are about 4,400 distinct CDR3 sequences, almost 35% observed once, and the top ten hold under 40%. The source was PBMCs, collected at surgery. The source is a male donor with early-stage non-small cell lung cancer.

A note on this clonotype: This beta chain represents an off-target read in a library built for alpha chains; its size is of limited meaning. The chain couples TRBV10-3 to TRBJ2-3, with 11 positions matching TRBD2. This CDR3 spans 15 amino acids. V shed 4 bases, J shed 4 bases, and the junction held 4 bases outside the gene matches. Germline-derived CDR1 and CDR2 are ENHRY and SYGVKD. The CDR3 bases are TGTGCCATCAGTGGACTAGCGGGAAGGTCAGATACGCAGTATTTT. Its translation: CAISGLAGRSDTQYF.

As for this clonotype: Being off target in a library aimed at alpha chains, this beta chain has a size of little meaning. In nucleotides, the CDR3 is TGTGCCAGCAGTTACTTTGGGGGATCCGATCAGCCCCAGCATTTT. It yields the protein CASSYFGGSDQPQHF. The V call is TRBV6-6, the J call TRBJ1-5, with a weak D call TRBD1 (5 bases). Germline loops: CDR1 MNHNY, CDR2 SVGAGI (reference sequence). The V end lost 1 base, the J end lost 5 bases, and 12 bases lay between the germline ends. This CDR3 has 15 amino acids.

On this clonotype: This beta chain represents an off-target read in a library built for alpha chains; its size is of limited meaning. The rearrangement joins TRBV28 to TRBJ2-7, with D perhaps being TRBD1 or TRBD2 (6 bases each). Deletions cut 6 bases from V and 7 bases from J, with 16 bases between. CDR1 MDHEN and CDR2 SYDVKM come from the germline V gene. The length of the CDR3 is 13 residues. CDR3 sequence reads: CASSMGTGREQYF. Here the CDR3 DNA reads TGTGCCAGCAGCATGGGTACAGGGAGGGAGCAGTACTTC.

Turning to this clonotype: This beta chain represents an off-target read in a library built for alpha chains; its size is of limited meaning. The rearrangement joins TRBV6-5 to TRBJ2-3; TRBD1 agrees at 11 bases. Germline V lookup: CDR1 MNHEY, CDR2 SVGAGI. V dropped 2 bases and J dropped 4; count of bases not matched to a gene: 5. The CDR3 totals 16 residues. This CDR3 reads CASSYGQGAPADTQYF. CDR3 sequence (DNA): TGTGCCAGCAGTTACGGACAGGGGGCGCCGGCAGATACGCAGTATTTT.

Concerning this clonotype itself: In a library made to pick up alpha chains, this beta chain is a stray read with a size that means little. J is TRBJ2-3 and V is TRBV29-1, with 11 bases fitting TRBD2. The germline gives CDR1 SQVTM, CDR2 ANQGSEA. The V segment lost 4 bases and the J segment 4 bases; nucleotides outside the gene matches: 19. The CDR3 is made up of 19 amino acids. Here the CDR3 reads CSVAGDVAGGPRRPDTQYF. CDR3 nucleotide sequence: TGCAGCGTTGCAGGTGACGTAGCGGGAGGGCCTAGGAGGCCAGATACGCAGTATTTT.

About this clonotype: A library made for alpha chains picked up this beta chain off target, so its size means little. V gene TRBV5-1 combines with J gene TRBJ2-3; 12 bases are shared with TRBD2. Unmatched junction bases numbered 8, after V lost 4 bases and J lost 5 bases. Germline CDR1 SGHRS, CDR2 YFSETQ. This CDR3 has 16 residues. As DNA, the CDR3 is TGCGCCAGCAGCCAAAGACTAGCGGGAGTGGGAGATACGCAGTATTTT. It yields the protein CASSQRLAGVGDTQYF.

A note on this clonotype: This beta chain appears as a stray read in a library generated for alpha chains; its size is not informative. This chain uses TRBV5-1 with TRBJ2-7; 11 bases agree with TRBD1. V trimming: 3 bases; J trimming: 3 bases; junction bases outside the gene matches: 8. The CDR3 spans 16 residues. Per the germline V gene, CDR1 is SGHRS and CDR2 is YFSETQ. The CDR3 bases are TGCGCCAGCAGCTCAATCAGGACAGGGGGCTTCTACGAGCAGTACTTC. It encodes CASSSIRTGGFYEQYF.

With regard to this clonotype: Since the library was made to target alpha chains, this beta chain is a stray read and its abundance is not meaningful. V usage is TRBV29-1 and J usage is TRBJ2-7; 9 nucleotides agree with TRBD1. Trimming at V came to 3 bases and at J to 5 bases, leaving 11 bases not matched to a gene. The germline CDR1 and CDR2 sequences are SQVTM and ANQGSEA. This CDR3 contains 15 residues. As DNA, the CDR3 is TGCAGCGTTGATCTCTCCGGGACAGGGTCCCACGAGCAGTACTTC. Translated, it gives CSVDLSGTGSHEQYF.

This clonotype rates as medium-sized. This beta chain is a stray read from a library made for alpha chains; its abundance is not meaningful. CDR3 coding DNA: TGCAGTGCTACGGGACTAGACCCCGAGCAGTACTTC. Amino acid sequence: CSATGLDPEQYF. This chain uses TRBV20-1 with TRBJ2-7; 8 nucleotides line up with TRBD2. J lost 6 bases, V lost 4 bases, and 5 bases had no gene match. The germline V gene encodes CDR1 DFQATT and CDR2 SNEGSKA (reference sequence). This CDR3 has 12 amino acids.

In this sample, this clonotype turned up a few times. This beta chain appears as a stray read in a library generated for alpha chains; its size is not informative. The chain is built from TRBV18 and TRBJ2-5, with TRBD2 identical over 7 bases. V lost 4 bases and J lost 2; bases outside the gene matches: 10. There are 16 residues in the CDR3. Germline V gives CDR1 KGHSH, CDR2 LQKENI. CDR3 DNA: TGTGCCAGCTCACTAGGACTAGTTGGAATACAAGAGACCCAGTACTTC. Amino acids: CASSLGLVGIQETQYF.

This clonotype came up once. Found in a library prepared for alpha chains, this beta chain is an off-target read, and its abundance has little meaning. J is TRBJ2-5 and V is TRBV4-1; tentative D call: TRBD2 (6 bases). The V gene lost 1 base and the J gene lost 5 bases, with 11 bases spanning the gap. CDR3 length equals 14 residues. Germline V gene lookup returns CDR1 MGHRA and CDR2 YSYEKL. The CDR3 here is CASSQAGGDETQYF. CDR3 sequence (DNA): TGCGCCAGCAGCCAAGCTGGAGGGGACGAGACCCAGTACTTC.

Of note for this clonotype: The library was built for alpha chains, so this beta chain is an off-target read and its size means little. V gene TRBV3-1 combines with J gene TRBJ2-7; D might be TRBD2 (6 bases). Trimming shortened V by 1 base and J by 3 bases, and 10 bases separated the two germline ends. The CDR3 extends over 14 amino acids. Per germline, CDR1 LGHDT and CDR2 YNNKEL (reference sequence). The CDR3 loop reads CASSQGGGIYEQYF. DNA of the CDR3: TGTGCCAGCAGCCAAGGTGGGGGGATCTACGAGCAGTACTTC.

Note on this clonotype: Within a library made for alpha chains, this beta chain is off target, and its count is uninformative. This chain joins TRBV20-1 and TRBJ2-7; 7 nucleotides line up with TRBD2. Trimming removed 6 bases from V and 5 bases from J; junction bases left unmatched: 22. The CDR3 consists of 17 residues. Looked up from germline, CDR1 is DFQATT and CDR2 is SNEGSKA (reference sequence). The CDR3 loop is CSATSPVLAALGDEQYF. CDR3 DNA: TGCAGTGCCACCTCGCCTGTCCTAGCGGCCCTGGGGGACGAGCAGTACTTC.

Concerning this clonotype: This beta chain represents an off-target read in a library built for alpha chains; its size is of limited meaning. The CDR3 loop is CASSFNFGQGAYEQYF. The DNA for the CDR3 is TGCGCCAGCAGTTTCAATTTTGGACAGGGGGCCTACGAGCAGTACTTC. The chain is built from TRBV5-1 and TRBJ2-7; 10 nucleotides match TRBD1. CDR1 and CDR2 from the germline V gene are SGHRS and YFSETQ. J lost 2 bases, V lost 5 bases, and 10 bases had no gene match. The CDR3 length is 16 residues.

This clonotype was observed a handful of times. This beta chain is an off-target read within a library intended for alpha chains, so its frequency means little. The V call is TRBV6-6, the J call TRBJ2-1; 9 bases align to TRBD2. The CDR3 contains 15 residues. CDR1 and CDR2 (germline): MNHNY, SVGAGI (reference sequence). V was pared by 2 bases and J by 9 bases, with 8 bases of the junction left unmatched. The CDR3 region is CASSYAGGPFGEQFF. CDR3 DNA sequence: TGTGCCAGCAGTTACGCGGGAGGGCCCTTTGGTGAGCAGTTCTTC.

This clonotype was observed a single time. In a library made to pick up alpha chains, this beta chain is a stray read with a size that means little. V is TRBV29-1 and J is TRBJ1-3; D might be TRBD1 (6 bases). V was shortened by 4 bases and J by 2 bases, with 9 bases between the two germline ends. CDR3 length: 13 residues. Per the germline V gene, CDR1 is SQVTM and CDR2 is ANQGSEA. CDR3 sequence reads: CSVATGAGNTIYF. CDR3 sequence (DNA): TGCAGCGTTGCGACAGGAGCTGGAAACACCATATATTTT.

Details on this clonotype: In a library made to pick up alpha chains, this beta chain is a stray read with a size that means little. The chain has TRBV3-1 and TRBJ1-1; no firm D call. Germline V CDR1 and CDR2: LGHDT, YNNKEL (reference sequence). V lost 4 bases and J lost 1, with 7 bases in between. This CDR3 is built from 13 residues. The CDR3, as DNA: TGTGCCAGCAGCCCTCACAAGAACACTGAAGCTTTCTTT. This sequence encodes CASSPHKNTEAFF.

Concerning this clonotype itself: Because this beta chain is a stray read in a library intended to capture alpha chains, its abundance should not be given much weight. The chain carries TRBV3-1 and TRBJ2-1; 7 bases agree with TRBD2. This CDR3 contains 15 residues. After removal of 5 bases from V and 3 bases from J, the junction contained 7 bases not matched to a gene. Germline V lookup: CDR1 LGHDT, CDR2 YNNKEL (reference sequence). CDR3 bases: TGTGCCAGCAGCTCGAGCGGGACCCACTACAATGAGCAGTTCTTC. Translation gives CASSSSGTHYNEQFF.

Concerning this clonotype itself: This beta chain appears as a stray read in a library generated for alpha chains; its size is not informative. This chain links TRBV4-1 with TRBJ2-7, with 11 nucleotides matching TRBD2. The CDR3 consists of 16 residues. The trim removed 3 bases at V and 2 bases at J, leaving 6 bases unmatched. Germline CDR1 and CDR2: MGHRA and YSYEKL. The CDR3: CASSHVGLAAAYEQYF. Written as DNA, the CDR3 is TGCGCCAGCAGCCACGTGGGACTAGCGGCCGCCTACGAGCAGTACTTC.